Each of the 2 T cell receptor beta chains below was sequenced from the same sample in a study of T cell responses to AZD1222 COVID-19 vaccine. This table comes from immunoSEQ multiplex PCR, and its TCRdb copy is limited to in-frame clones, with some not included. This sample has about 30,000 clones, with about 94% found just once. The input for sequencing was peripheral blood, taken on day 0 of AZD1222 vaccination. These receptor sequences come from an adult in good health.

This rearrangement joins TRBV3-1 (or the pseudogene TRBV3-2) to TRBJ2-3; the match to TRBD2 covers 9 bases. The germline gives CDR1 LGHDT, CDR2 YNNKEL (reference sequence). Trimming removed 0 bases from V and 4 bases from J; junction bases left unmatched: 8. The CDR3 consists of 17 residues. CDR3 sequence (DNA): TGTGCCAGCAGCCAAGATTTGGTAGTAGCGGGAGCAGATACGCAGTATTTT. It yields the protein CASSQDLVVAGADTQYF.

The CDR3 sequence is CASSRDWETQYF. The CDR3 DNA reads as TGTGCCAGCAGTCGGGACTGGGAGACCCAGTACTTC. The genes are TRBV5-5 and TRBJ2-5; tentative D call: TRBD2 (6 bases). Trimming pared 5 bases from V and 5 bases from J, leaving 10 bases between. Germline CDR1 reads SGHKS; CDR2 reads YYEKEE (reference sequence). The CDR3 runs 12 residues. Looking up the rest from reference TRBV5-5 and TRBJ2-5 gives the full variable domain: DAGVTQSPTHLIKTRGQQVTLRCSPISGHKSVSWYQQVLGQGPQFIFQYYEKEERGRGNFPDRFSARQFPNYSSELNVNALLLGDSALYLCASSRDWETQYFGPGTRLLVL.